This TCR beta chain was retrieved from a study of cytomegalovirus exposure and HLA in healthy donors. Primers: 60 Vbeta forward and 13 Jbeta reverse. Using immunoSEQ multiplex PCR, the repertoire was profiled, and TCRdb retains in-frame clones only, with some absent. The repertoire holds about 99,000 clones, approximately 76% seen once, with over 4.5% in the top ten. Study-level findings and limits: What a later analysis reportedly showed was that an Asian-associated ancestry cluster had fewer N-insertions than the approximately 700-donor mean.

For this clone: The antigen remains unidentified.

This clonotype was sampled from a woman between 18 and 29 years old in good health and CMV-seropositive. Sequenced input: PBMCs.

Here the CDR3 reads CASSLGAGGTEAFF. The CDR3 DNA follows: TGTGCCAGCAGCTTAGGGGCAGGGGGGACTGAAGCTTTCTTT. The gene calls are TRBV13 and TRBJ1-1; 7 bases are a match to TRBD1. Trimming at V came to 0 bases and at J to 5 bases, leaving 3 bases not matched to a gene. The CDR3 covers 14 residues. Per germline, CDR1 PRHDT and CDR2 FYEKMQ (reference sequence).